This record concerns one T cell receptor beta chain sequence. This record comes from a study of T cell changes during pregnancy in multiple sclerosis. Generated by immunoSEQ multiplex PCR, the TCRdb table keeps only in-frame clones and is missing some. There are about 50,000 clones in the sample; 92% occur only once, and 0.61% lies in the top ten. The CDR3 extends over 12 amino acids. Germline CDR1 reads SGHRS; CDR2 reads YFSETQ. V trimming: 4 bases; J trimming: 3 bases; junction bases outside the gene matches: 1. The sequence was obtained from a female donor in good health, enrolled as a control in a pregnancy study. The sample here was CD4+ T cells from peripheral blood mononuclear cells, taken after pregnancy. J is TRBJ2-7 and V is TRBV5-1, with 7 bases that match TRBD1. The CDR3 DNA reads TGCGCCAGCAGCCGGGACAGCTACGAGCAGTACTTC. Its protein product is CASSRDSYEQYF.